What follows are 8 T cell receptor beta chains derived from one specimen sequenced in a study of blood T cell repertoires in COVID-19. Some clones are missing from TCRdb's copy, which holds only in-frame ones; the method was immunoSEQ multiplex PCR. The table records a few hundred thousand clones, more than 80% of them present only once. The sample comprised peripheral blood. The receptors derive from a man under 40 who had recovered from COVID-19.

This clone was seen just once. The chain couples TRBV5-4 to TRBJ2-5; 9 positions match TRBD1. V lost 4 bases, J lost 5 bases, and 6 bases stayed unmatched. The CDR3 loop spans 14 amino acids. CDR1 and CDR2 from the germline V gene are SGHNT and YYREEE (reference sequence). CDR3 sequence reads: CASSLTGGRETQYF. The CDR3, as DNA: TGTGCCAGCAGCCTCACAGGGGGCAGGGAGACCCAGTACTTC.

The chain joins TRBV7-9 to TRBJ1-2, with D possibly matching TRBD1 (6 bases). The germline V and J ends were trimmed by 3 bases and 5 bases, with 16 bases remaining between them. The CDR3 contains 15 residues. Germline lookup yields CDR1 SEHNR and CDR2 FQNEAQ (reference sequence). CDR3 protein: CASSFRTDPWYGYTF. Here the CDR3 DNA reads TGTGCCAGCAGCTTCCGGACAGACCCCTGGTATGGCTACACCTTC. Using reference TRBV7-9 and TRBJ1-2 for the parts outside the CDR3, the full variable domain is DTGVSQNPRHKITKRGQNVTFRCDPISEHNRLYWYRQTLGQGPEFLTYFQNEAQLEKSRLLSDRFSAERPKGSFSTLEIQRTEQGDSAMYLCASSFRTDPWYGYTFGSGTRLTVV.

This clone turned up a few times. This sequence joins TRBV4-3 and TRBJ1-1, with 7 bases matching TRBD1. Trimming removed 0 bases from V and 0 bases from J; junction bases left unmatched: 4. This CDR3 contains 16 residues. Looked up from germline, CDR1 is LGHNA and CDR2 is YSLEER. The CDR3 protein is CASSQDGGQLNTEAFF. The CDR3, as DNA: TGCGCCAGCAGCCAAGATGGGGGACAGCTGAACACTGAAGCTTTCTTT.

The chain is built from TRBV12-3 or TRBV12-4 and TRBJ2-7; D possibly corresponds to TRBD2 (5 bases). This CDR3 comprises 13 residues. Trimming took off 4 bases at V and 3 bases at J, with 10 bases between the two ends. The CDR3, as DNA: TGTGCCAGCAGTTGGGATCGGGACTACGAGCAGTACTTC. The encoded protein is CASSWDRDYEQYF.

The V call is TRBV11-2, the J call TRBJ2-7; possible D gene TRBD1, 5 bases. This CDR3 contains 15 residues. Germline V gene sequence: CDR1 SGHAT, CDR2 FQNNGV. V lost 0 bases and J 1 base, leaving 10 bases between the germline ends. The CDR3: CASSLEPGLSYEQYF. As DNA, the CDR3 is TGTGCCAGCAGCTTAGAACCAGGGTTGTCCTACGAGCAGTACTTC.

The rearrangement uses TRBV6-2 or TRBV6-3 and TRBJ2-1; no reliable D call. The CDR3 runs 15 residues. V was pared by 5 bases and J by 0 bases, with 11 bases between. The germline gives CDR1 MNHEY, CDR2 SVGEGT. CDR3 in amino acids: CASSDDTTSYNEQFF. The CDR3 region has the DNA TGTGCCAGCAGTGACGACACCACCTCCTACAATGAGCAGTTCTTC.

The gene calls are TRBV5-1 and TRBJ2-5; the D gene is possibly TRBD2 (6 bases). This CDR3 is built from 15 residues. V was shortened by 0 bases and J by 3 bases, with 12 bases between the two germline ends. In germline, CDR1 is SGHRS, CDR2 YFSETQ. The CDR3 reads CASSLGGAPEETQYF. The CDR3 coding sequence is TGCGCCAGCAGCTTGGGCGGGGCCCCCGAAGAGACCCAGTACTTC.

The chain joins TRBV5-1 to TRBJ2-7, with D possibly being TRBD1 (7 bases). This CDR3 has 16 amino acids. V lost 8 bases and J 1 base, leaving 22 bases between the germline ends. Germline V CDR1 and CDR2: SGHRS, YFSETQ. The CDR3 reads CARVLGGGRPSYEQYF. The CDR3, as DNA: TGCGCCAGGGTTTTAGGAGGGGGCCGACCTTCCTACGAGCAGTACTTC.